These T cell receptor beta chains were read from a single sample in a study of blood T cell repertoires in COVID-19. The data were produced by immunoSEQ multiplex PCR, yet TCRdb's version contains in-frame clones alone and is incomplete. The sample has 170,000 or so clones; around 87% are singletons. Sequences were obtained from peripheral blood. These receptors all come from a man between 35 and 55 years old with active or convalescent COVID-19. The CDR3 runs from the conserved cysteine through the conserved F or W. A D gene is named only where the DNA matches it firmly. A row's size may be missing; if present it is once, few, many or a size class.

D gene	clone size	V gene	J gene	CDR3 DNA	CDR3 protein
TRBD1	-	TRBV11-2	TRBJ2-7	TGTGCCAGCAGCTTCGGACAGGGGGCGTGGGAGCAGTACTTC	CASSFGQGAWEQYF
-	once	TRBV12-3/TRBV12-4	TRBJ1-2	TGTGCCAGCAGTATCGGGTGGGGCGATGGCTACACCTTC	CASSIGWGDGYTF
-	-	TRBV19	TRBJ1-2	TGTGCCAGTACCCCCTGGAGTGAGGGTGGCTACACCTTC	CASTPWSEGGYTF
-	-	TRBV27	TRBJ1-1	TGTGCCAGCAGCTGGGGCGCGGAGGGTGAAGCTTTCTTT	CASSWGAEGEAFF
-	once	TRBV7-8	TRBJ1-2	TGTGCCAGCAGCCGGAGCCCGGGGGATGGCTACACCTTC	CASSRSPGDGYTF
TRBD1	few	TRBV29-1	TRBJ1-6	TGCAGCGTTGCGCCGGACAGGGGTTCACCCCTCCACTTT	CSVAPDRGSPLHF
-	-	TRBV28	TRBJ2-7	TGTGCCAGCACCCTTAGTCACGAGCAGTACTTC	CASTLSHEQYF
TRBD1	-	TRBV14	TRBJ1-1	TGTGCCAGCAGCCAAGCCGGACAGGTAAACACTGAAGCTTTCTTT	CASSQAGQVNTEAFF
-	once	TRBV4-3	TRBJ2-2	TGCGCCAGCAGCCAAGAGTCAGGGGTGAACACCGGGGAGCTGTTTTTT	CASSQESGVNTGELFF
-	-	TRBV10-3	TRBJ2-7	TGTGCCATCAGTGAGCGGGGGGCGGAAGAGCAGTACTTC	CAISERGAEEQYF
TRBD2	-	TRBV3-1/TRBV3-2	TRBJ2-5	TGTGCCAGCAGCCAAGATCTTGGGACTACCGCCGTTCGGACCCAGTACTTC	CASSQDLGTTAVRTQYF
TRBD2	-	TRBV29-1	TRBJ2-5	TGCAGCGTTGGGACTAGACTCCAAGAGACCCAGTACTTC	CSVGTRLQETQYF
-	-	TRBV9	TRBJ1-1	TGTGCCAGCAGCGTAGGGACAGCGAACACTGAAGCTTTCTTT	CASSVGTANTEAFF
-	-	TRBV4-3	TRBJ2-5	TGCGCCAGCAGCCAAGATCACGGCAGGGTAGAGACCCAGTACTTC	CASSQDHGRVETQYF
-	-	TRBV5-8	TRBJ1-2	TGTGCCAGCAGCTTGCGCGGCAGCGGAGGCTACACCTTC	CASSLRGSGGYTF
-	-	TRBV12-5	TRBJ1-2	TGTGCTAGTGGCCGGGGAGCTAACTATGGCTACACCTTC	CASGRGANYGYTF
-	-	TRBV7-9	TRBJ2-3	TGTGCCAGCAGCCAGACAGGACTCACAGATACGCAGTATTTT	CASSQTGLTDTQYF
-	-	TRBV14	TRBJ1-3	TGTGCCAGCAGAATGGTCGGGGGGTACTCTGGAAACACCATATATTTT	CASRMVGGYSGNTIYF